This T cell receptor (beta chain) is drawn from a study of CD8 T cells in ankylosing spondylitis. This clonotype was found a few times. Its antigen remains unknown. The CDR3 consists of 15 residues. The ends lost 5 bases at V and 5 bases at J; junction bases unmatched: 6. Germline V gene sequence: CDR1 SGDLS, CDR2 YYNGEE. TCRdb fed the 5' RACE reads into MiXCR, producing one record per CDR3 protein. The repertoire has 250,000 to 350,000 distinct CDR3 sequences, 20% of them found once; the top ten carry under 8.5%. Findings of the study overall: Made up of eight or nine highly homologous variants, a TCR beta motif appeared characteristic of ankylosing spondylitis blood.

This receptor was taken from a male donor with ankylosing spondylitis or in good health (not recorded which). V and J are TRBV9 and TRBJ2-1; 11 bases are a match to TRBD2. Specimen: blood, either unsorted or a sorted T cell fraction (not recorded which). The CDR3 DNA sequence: TGTGCCAGCAGTACGGGACTAGCGGATGACAATGAGCAGTTCTTC. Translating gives CASSTGLADDNEQFF.